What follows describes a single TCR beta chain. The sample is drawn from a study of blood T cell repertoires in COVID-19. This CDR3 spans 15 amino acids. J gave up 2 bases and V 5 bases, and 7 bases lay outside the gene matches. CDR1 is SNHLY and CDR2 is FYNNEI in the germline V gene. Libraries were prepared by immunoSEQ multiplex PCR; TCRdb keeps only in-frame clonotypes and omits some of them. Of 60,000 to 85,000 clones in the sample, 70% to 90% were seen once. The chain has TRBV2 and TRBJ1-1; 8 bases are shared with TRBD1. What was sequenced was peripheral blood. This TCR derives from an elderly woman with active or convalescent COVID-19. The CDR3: CASSKSDRGNTEAFF. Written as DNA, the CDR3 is TGTGCCAGCAGTAAATCCGACAGGGGTAACACTGAAGCTTTCTTT.